Shown below are 3 T cell receptor beta chains from a single sample sequenced in a study of T cell responses to AZD1222 COVID-19 vaccine. Here immunoSEQ multiplex PCR was the method, and the copy in TCRdb shows in-frame clones only, minus some. This table holds about 100,000 clones, 87% found once. Material: peripheral blood, obtained on day 0 of AZD1222 vaccination. The origin of the receptors is an adult in good health.

The chain couples TRBV30 to TRBJ1-6, with D tentatively TRBD1 (5 bases). V was shortened by 3 bases and J by 4 bases, with 10 bases between the two germline ends. This CDR3 contains 14 residues. Germline CDR1 GTSNPN, CDR2 SVGIG (reference sequence). In DNA form, the CDR3 reads TGTGCCTGGAGCTCCGGGGGTTATAATTCACCCCTCCACTTT. Translating gives CAWSSGGYNSPLHF.

The chain employs TRBV30 and TRBJ2-5, with D perhaps TRBD1 or TRBD2 (5 bases each). The CDR3 is 13 amino acids. Trimming pared 4 bases from V and 4 bases from J, leaving 13 bases between. CDR1 GTSNPN and CDR2 SVGIG come from the germline V gene (reference sequence). The DNA of the CDR3 is TGTGCCTGGAAACGGGACCTTGGAGAGACCCAGTACTTC. This encodes CAWKRDLGETQYF.

This chain uses TRBV27 with TRBJ1-6; D possibly corresponds to TRBD1 (5 bases). Per germline, CDR1 MNHEY and CDR2 SMNVEV (reference sequence). V lost 6 bases to trimming and J lost 10 bases, with 22 bases between them. The CDR3 contains 16 residues. The CDR3 DNA sequence: TGTGCCAGCAGACACCGGGAAGGCAGGGTTGGCTCACCCCTCCACTTT. Protein product: CASRHREGRVGSPLHF.